This is a list of T cell receptor beta chains from one sample in a study of T-cell reconstitution after alpha-beta-depleted transplantation in children. One entry per CDR3 protein, called by TCRdb with MiXCR from the PCR reads. The data contain roughly 310,000 distinct CDR3 sequences, over 20% of them seen just once; the ten biggest clones take up roughly 9.7%. The sequencing here drew on PBMCs, mostly from graft donor cells, taken 180 days after TCRalphabeta/CD19-depleted stem cell transplant. These receptors were collected from a male patient under 18 who had a stem cell transplant for acute lymphoblastic leukemia, so the T cells may come from the graft donor. Each CDR3 is given with its conserved first and last residue. A D gene is named only where the DNA matches it firmly. Clone size is stated in some rows and not others, as once, few, many or a class when expanded.

d_call	v_call	clone_size	j_call	cdr3_aa	cdr3_nt
TRBD2	TRBV7-8	NA	TRBJ2-3	CASSLAGRTSGIRDTQYF	TGTGCCAGCAGCTTAGCGGGGAGGACTAGCGGGATAAGGGATACGCAGTATTTT
TRBD1	TRBV7-9	NA	TRBJ1-5	CASSLDRGPYSNQPQHF	TGTGCCAGCAGCCTGGACAGGGGCCCTTATAGCAATCAGCCCCAGCATTTT
NA	TRBV3-1	NA	TRBJ2-5	CASSHPGSWETQYF	TGTGCCAGCAGCCATCCGGGATCATGGGAGACCCAGTACTTC
NA	TRBV7-2	NA	TRBJ1-4	CASSPSGQPVNEKLFF	TGTGCCAGCAGCCCTAGTGGCCAGCCGGTTAATGAAAAACTGTTTTTT
TRBD2	TRBV20-1	few	TRBJ2-3	CSAREYSGRFADTQYF	TGCAGTGCTAGGGAATATAGCGGGAGGTTCGCAGATACGCAGTATTTT
NA	TRBV4-1	many	TRBJ2-6	CASSQASATGANVLTF	TGCGCCAGCAGCCAAGCGTCAGCTACTGGGGCCAACGTCCTGACTTTC
NA	TRBV7-3	NA	TRBJ2-2	CASSLSHSDTGELFF	TGTGCCAGCAGCTTATCTCACAGCGACACCGGGGAGCTGTTTTTT
NA	TRBV28	NA	TRBJ2-4	CASSLSSRRDIQYF	TGTGCCAGCAGTTTATCGAGCCGACGGGACATTCAGTACTTC
NA	TRBV21-1	NA	TRBJ2-7	CASSSYGTGPIYEQYF	TGTGCCAGCAGCAGTTATGGGACAGGCCCCATCTACGAGCAGTACTTC
NA	TRBV5-1	many	TRBJ2-4	CASSLYGAKNIQYF	TGCGCCAGCAGCTTATACGGGGCCAAAAACATTCAGTACTTC
TRBD1	TRBV5-1	few	TRBJ2-7	CASSLATSGGAYEQYF	TGCGCCAGCAGCTTGGCCACCTCAGGGGGCGCCTACGAGCAGTACTTC
TRBD2	TRBV5-5	few	TRBJ2-7	CASSFVLAGPEQYF	TGTGCCAGCAGCTTCGTACTAGCGGGCCCCGAGCAGTACTTC
TRBD2	TRBV7-8	NA	TRBJ2-4	CASSPRRDYAKNIQYF	TGTGCCAGCAGCCCGCGTCGGGACTATGCCAAAAACATTCAGTACTTC
TRBD2	TRBV20-1	few	TRBJ2-1	CSARDFVKLAATEQFF	TGCAGTGCTAGAGATTTTGTGAAACTAGCGGCCACCGAGCAGTTCTTC
NA	TRBV7-8	NA	TRBJ2-3	CASSLQTGEGDTQYF	TGTGCCAGCAGCTTACAGACGGGAGAGGGGGATACGCAGTATTTT
NA	TRBV7-6	NA	TRBJ2-3	CASSLGAYTDTQYF	TGTGCCAGCAGCTTGGGGGCATACACAGATACGCAGTATTTT
TRBD2	TRBV12-3/TRBV12-4	NA	TRBJ2-1	CASSIGLAGANNEQFF	TGTGCCAGCAGTATAGGACTAGCGGGAGCCAACAATGAGCAGTTCTTC
NA	TRBV15	few	TRBJ2-6	CATSIERSASGANVLTF	TGTGCCACCAGCATTGAAAGGAGTGCCTCTGGGGCCAACGTCCTGACTTTC
TRBD1	TRBV19	NA	TRBJ2-3	CASIGPRGISTDTQYF	TGTGCCAGTATCGGTCCCAGGGGGATCAGTACAGATACGCAGTATTTT
TRBD2	TRBV7-6	few	TRBJ2-7	CASSGRLASPDEQYF	TGTGCCAGCAGCGGGAGACTAGCGAGTCCGGACGAGCAGTACTTC
NA	TRBV18	NA	TRBJ1-3	CASSPRAVSGNTIYF	TGTGCCAGCTCACCCAGGGCGGTCTCTGGAAACACCATATATTTT
TRBD1	TRBV6-7	NA	TRBJ2-3	CASSNLPSATGGYTDTQYF	TGTGCCAGCAGTAACCTCCCCTCGGCGACAGGGGGTTACACAGATACGCAGTATTTT
TRBD1	TRBV7-9	NA	TRBJ1-1	CASRTGGDTEAFF	TGTGCCAGCAGGACAGGGGGGGACACTGAAGCTTTCTTT